Each of the 9 T cell receptor beta chains below was sequenced from the same sample in a study of OX40 agonist ivuxolimab in advanced cancers. The repertoire was sequenced with immunoSEQ multiplex PCR; TCRdb's copy has only in-frame clones and lacks some. The sample lists around 41,000 clones, about 85% occurring once. The starting material was CD4+ or CD8+ T cells sorted from blood, obtained in a trial of the OX40 agonist ivuxolimab. All receptors come from an adult with an advanced solid tumor such as melanoma, head and neck, liver or kidney cancer.

The V gene is TRBV4-1, the J gene TRBJ2-7; D ambiguous. The CDR3 length is 12 residues. From germline, CDR1 is MGHRA and CDR2 YSYEKL. V was clipped by 1 base and J by 5 bases, with 6 bases between them. The CDR3 spells CASSQVHDEQYF. CDR3 sequence (DNA): TGCGCCAGCAGCCAAGTTCACGACGAGCAGTACTTC.

There are a few counts of this clone. The chain is built from TRBV5-1 and TRBJ1-2; D ambiguous. The CDR3 is made up of 14 amino acids. V was shortened by 0 bases and J by 5 bases, with 11 bases between the two germline ends. Germline V gene sequence: CDR1 SGHRS, CDR2 YFSETQ. The CDR3 protein is CASSLVPGWYGYTF. In DNA, the CDR3 is TGCGCCAGCAGCTTGGTTCCGGGGTGGTATGGCTACACCTTC.

This clone was found a few times. The J gene is TRBJ2-7, the V gene TRBV28; 11 positions match TRBD1. Germline CDR1 reads MDHEN; CDR2 reads SYDVKM. The CDR3 consists of 15 residues. V shed 6 bases, J shed 5 bases, and the junction held 9 bases outside the gene matches. The CDR3 sequence is CASRAWTGGVDEQYF. The CDR3 DNA reads as TGTGCCAGCAGGGCTTGGACAGGGGGCGTCGACGAGCAGTACTTC.

The chain employs TRBV2 and TRBJ2-1, with D unclear. The CDR3 has 14 residues. Germline CDR1 reads SNHLY; CDR2 reads FYNNEI. The germline V and J ends were trimmed by 1 base and 0 bases, with 4 bases remaining between them. The CDR3 protein is CASSEGFSYNEQFF. Here the CDR3 DNA reads TGTGCCAGCAGTGAAGGGTTCTCCTACAATGAGCAGTTCTTC. Complete variable domain (other parts from reference TRBV2 and TRBJ2-1): EPEVTQTPSHQVTQMGQEVILRCVPISNHLYFYWYRQILGQKVEFLVSFYNNEISEKSEIFDDQFSVERPDGSNFTLKIRSTKLEDSAMYFCASSEGFSYNEQFFGPGTRLTVL.

This clone was seen once. The same CDR3 is also encoded by other DNA sequences in this sample. CDR3 sequence (DNA): TGTGCCAGCAGTTCTCGAGAGACCCAGTACTTC. This sequence encodes CASSSRETQYF. This chain connects TRBV28 to TRBJ2-5; the D is unclear. Trimming left V 4 bases short and J 4 bases short, with 4 bases between. The CDR3 runs to 11 residues. Per germline, CDR1 MDHEN and CDR2 SYDVKM.

This chain links TRBV5-1 with TRBJ1-1, with TRBD1 identical over 9 bases. The germline gives CDR1 SGHRS, CDR2 YFSETQ. Trimming at V came to 0 bases and at J to 4 bases, leaving 4 bases not matched to a gene. This CDR3 spans 15 amino acids. The CDR3 DNA follows: TGCGCCAGCAGCTTGGGGGACAGGGTGGGCACTGAAGCTTTCTTT. This codes for CASSLGDRVGTEAFF.

The genes are TRBV28 and TRBJ2-7; tentatively, D is TRBD2 (6 bases). Between the trimmed V and J ends, which lost 5 bases and 3 bases, there was a span of 14 bases. CDR3 length equals 14 residues. CDR1 and CDR2 from the germline V gene are MDHEN and SYDVKM. This chain's CDR3 is CASSSSGTDYEQYF. In DNA form, the CDR3 reads TGTGCCAGCAGTAGTAGCGGAACTGACTACGAGCAGTACTTC.

The genes are TRBV6-4 and TRBJ2-6; D remains unclear. Germline V CDR1 and CDR2: MRHNA, SNTAGT. V was pared by 0 bases and J by 0 bases, with 6 bases between. This CDR3 is built from 16 residues. DNA for the CDR3: TGTGCCAGCAGTGACTCCCACCACTCTGGGGCCAACGTCCTGACTTTC. Translating gives CASSDSHHSGANVLTF.

This clone was seen only once. J is TRBJ2-5 and V is TRBV5-4; 8 nucleotides line up with TRBD2. J gave up 4 bases and V 4 bases, and 12 bases lay outside the gene matches. This CDR3 has 16 amino acids. From germline, CDR1 is SGHNT and CDR2 YYREEE (reference sequence). The chain's CDR3 is CASSPGDSGKVETQYF. The CDR3 bases are TGTGCCAGCAGCCCGGGGGATAGCGGGAAAGTAGAGACCCAGTACTTC. Full variable domain (remainder filled in from reference TRBV5-4 and TRBJ2-5): ETGVTQSPTHLIKTRGQQVTLRCSSQSGHNTVSWYQQALGQGPQFIFQYYREEENGRGNFPPRFSGLQFPNYSSELNVNALELDDSALYLCASSPGDSGKVETQYFGPGTRLLVL.